One TCR beta chain is described in this entry. Its antigen is as yet unknown. The sample belongs to a study of T cell responses to AZD1222 COVID-19 vaccine. The study's findings and limits: AZD1222 recipients seropositive at baseline numbered only six.

TCRdb's table, derived via immunoSEQ multiplex PCR, lists solely in-frame clones and lacks some. Seen here are 150,000 to 200,000 clones, approximately 94% observed once, and the top ten hold 7.5% to 9.5%. Per germline, CDR1 SNHLY and CDR2 FYNNEI. V trimming: 7 bases; J trimming: 8 bases; junction bases outside the gene matches: 5. The CDR3 covers 12 residues. This clonotype was sampled from an adult in good health. The sample was peripheral blood, taken on day 0 of AZD1222 vaccination. The chain carries TRBV2 and TRBJ2-1; TRBD1 matches at 7 bases. CDR3 protein: CASNRGGYEQFF. The CDR3 nucleotides are TGTGCCAGCAACAGAGGGGGCTATGAGCAGTTCTTC.